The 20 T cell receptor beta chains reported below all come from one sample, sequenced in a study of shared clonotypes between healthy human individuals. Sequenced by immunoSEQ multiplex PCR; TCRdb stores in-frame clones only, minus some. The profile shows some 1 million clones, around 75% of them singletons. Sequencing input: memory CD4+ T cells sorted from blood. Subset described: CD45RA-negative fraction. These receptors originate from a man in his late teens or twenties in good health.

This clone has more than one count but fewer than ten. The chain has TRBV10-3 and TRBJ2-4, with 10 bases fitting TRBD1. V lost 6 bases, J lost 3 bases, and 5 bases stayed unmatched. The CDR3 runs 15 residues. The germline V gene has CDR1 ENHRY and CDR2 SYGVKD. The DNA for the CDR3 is TGTGCCATCAGCCCGGGGACAGGGGACAAAAACATTCAGTACTTC. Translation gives CAISPGTGDKNIQYF.

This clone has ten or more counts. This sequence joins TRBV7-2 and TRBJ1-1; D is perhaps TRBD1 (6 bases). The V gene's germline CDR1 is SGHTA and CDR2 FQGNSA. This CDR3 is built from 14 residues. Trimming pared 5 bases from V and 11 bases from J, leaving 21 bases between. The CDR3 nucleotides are TGTGCCAGCAGCCCCTTAGGGGGGGAGAGGGATGCTTTCTTT. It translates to CASSPLGGERDAFF.

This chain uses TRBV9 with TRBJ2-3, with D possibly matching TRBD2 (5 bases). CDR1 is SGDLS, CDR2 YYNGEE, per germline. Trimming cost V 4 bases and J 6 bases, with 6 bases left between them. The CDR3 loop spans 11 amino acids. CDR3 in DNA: TGTGCCAGCAGCCGAGGGGATACGCAGTATTTT. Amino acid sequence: CASSRGDTQYF.

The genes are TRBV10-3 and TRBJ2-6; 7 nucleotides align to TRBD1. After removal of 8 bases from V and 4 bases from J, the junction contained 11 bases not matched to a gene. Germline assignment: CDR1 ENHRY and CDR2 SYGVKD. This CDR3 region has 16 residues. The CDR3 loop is CAIGGNRGEGANVLTF. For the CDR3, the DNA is TGTGCCATCGGTGGTAACAGGGGTGAGGGGGCCAACGTCCTGACTTTC.

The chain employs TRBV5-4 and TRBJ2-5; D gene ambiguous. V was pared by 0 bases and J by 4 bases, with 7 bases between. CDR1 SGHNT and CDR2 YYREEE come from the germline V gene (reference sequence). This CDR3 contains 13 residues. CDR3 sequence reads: CASSLGSLETQYF. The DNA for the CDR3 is TGTGCCAGCAGCTTGGGGTCTTTAGAGACCCAGTACTTC.

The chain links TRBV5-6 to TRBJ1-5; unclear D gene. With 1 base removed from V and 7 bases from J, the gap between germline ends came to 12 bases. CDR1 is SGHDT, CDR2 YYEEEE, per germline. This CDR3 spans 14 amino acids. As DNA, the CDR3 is TGTGCCAGCAGCTTGCGGCAGCCCGGCCAGCCCCAGCATTTT. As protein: CASSLRQPGQPQHF.

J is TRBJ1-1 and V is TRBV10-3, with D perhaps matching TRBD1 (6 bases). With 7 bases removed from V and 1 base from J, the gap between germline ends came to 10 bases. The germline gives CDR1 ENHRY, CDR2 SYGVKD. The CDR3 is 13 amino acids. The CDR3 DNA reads TGTGCCATCACCGGGACAACGAACACTGAAGCTTTCTTT. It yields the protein CAITGTTNTEAFF.

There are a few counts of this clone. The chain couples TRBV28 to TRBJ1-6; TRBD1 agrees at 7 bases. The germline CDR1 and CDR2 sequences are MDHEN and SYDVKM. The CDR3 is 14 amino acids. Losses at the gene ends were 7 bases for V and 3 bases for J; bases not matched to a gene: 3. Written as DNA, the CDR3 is TGTGCCAGCAAGTCAGGGGGCTATAATTCACCCCTCCACTTT. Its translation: CASKSGGYNSPLHF. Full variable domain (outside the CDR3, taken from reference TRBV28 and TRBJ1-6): DVKVTQSSRYLVKRTGEKVFLECVQDMDHENMFWYRQDPGLGLRLIYFSYDVKMKEKGDIPEGYSVSREKKERFSLILESASTNQTSMYLCASKSGGYNSPLHFGNGTRLTVT.

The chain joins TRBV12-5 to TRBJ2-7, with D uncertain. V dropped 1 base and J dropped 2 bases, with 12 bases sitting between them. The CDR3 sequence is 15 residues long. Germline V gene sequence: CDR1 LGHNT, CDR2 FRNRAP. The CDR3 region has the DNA TGTGCTAGTGGTTTGGGGCCTGGCGGAGCCTACGAGCAGTACTTC. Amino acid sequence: CASGLGPGGAYEQYF.

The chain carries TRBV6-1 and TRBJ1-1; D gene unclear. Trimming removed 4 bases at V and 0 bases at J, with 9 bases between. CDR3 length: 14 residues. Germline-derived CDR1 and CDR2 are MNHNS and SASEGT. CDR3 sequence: CASSGDPMNTEAFF. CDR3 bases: TGTGCCAGCAGTGGGGATCCCATGAACACTGAAGCTTTCTTT.

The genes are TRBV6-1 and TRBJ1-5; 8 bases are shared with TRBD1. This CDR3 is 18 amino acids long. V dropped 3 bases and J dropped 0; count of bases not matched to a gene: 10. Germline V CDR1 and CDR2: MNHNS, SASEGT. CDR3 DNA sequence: TGTGCCAGCAGTGATAGTACAGGGGGTGCAAATAGCAATCAGCCCCAGCATTTT. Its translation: CASSDSTGGANSNQPQHF.

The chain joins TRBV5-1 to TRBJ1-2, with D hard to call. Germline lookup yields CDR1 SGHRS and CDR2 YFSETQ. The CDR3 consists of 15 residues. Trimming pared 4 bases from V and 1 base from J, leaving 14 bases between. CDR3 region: CASSGNSGVNYGYTF. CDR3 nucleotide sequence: TGCGCCAGCAGCGGCAACTCAGGAGTTAACTATGGCTACACCTTC.

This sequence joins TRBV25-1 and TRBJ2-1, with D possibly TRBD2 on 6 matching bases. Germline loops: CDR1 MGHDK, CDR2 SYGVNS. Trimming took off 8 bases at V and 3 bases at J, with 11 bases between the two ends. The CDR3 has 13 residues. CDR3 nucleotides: TGTGCCAGCGGAACTAGCAGCTACAATGAGCAGTTCTTC. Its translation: CASGTSSYNEQFF.

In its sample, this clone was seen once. For the CDR3, the DNA is TGTGCCAGCAGCTTGGTACCGGTCAAACTTCAAGAGACCCAGTACTTC. Translating gives CASSLVPVKLQETQYF. The chain joins TRBV5-5 to TRBJ2-5; D gene uncertain. V was trimmed by 0 bases and J by 2 bases, leaving 14 bases between them. The germline V gene encodes CDR1 SGHKS and CDR2 YYEKEE (reference sequence). This CDR3 is built from 16 residues. The full variable domain, its missing parts supplied by reference TRBV5-5 and TRBJ2-5, is DAGVTQSPTHLIKTRGQQVTLRCSPISGHKSVSWYQQVLGQGPQFIFQYYEKEERGRGNFPDRFSARQFPNYSSELNVNALLLGDSALYLCASSLVPVKLQETQYFGPGTRLLVL.

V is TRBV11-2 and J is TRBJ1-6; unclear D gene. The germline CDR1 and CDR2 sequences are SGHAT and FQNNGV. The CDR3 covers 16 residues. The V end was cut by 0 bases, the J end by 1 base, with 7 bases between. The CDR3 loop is CASSLDQMSYNSPLHF. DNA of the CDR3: TGTGCCAGCAGCTTAGATCAAATGTCCTATAATTCACCCCTCCACTTT.

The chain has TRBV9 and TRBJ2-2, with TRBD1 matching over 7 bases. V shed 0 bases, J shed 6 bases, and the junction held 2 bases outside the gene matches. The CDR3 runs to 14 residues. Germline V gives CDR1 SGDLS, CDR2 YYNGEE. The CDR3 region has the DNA TGTGCCAGCAGCGTAGTAGGGGGCGCCGGGGAGCTGTTTTTT. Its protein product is CASSVVGGAGELFF.

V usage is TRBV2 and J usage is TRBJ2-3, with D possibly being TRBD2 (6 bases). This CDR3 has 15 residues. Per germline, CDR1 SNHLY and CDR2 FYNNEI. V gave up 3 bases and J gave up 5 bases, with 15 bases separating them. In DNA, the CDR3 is TGTGCCAGCAGTGATGGGGGGAGAGGTCGAGATACGCAGTATTTT. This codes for CASSDGGRGRDTQYF.

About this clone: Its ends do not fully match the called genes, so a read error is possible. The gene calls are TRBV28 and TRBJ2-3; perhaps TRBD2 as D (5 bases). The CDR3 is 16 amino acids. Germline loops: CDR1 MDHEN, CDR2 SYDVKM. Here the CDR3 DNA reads TGTGCCAGCAGTCCTCATCCCGGGATTAGCACAAATACGCAGTATTTT. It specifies CASSPHPGISTNTQYF. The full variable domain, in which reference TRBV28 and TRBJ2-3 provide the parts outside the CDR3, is DVKVTQSSRYLVKRTGEKVFLECVQDMDHENMFWYRQDPGLGLRLIYFSYDVKMKEKGDIPEGYSVSREKKERFSLILESASTNQTSMYLCASSPHPGISTNTQYFGPGTRLTVL.

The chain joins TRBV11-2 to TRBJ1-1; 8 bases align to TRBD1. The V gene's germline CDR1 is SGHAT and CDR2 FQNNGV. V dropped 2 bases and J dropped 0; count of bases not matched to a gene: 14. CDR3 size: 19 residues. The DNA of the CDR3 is TGTGCCAGCAGCTTATTAATTGTTGGGCAGGGGGCAATGAACACTGAAGCTTTCTTT. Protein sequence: CASSLLIVGQGAMNTEAFF.

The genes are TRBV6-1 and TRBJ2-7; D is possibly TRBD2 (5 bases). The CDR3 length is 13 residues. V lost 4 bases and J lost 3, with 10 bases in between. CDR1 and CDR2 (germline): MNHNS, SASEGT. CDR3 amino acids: CASSVGLDYEQYF. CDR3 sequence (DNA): TGTGCCAGCAGTGTAGGACTTGACTACGAGCAGTACTTC.